This entry features one T cell receptor beta chain sequence. The antigen this receptor binds is unknown. The record has no base qualities; no much larger clone is one base away. These data are taken from a study of identical twins (dated by TCRdb to 2016 to 2017). Notes on the research overall: TCR alpha and beta repertoires from monozygotic twins, unrelated adults of various ages and cord blood were deep-sequenced to test whether fetal clonotypes persist. To rule out contamination, replicate twin experiments were performed at different times with different library preparation protocols. On the study overall, not on this receptor specifically: In beta out-of-frame sequences, excess twin sharing was weaker, because having fewer shared sequences lowered the signal-to-noise ratio. Fewer insertions were carried by abundant cord blood beta clonotypes, a similar but weaker trend appeared in young adult naive repertoires, and no such trend appeared in memory repertoires. Recombination models systematically underestimated out-of-frame TCR alpha sharing in monozygotic twins but agreed with sharing between unrelated individuals. Because the same donors could not be followed over many years, the conclusions relied on cross-sectional statistical analysis. Invariant T cells such as MAIT and iNKT could partly confound zero-insertion analyses, although diverse VJ usage argued against such confounding for most clonotypes. Compared with coincidental sharing between unrelated individuals, out-of-frame TCR alpha sequences shared between twins had an excess of sequences with low generation probability.

To prepare the library, 5' RACE was applied. Instrument used: Illumina HiSeq 2000. A universal primer binding site was added through template switching, and the final cDNA carried a unique molecular identifier so that TCR cDNA molecules could be counted accurately. Specific primers in the conserved constant-segment region were used to synthesize first-strand cDNA for TCR alpha and beta chains. To control for contamination, every cDNA library carried two barcodes: a SMART-Mk sample barcode plus Illumina barcodes. TruSeq adapter sequences along with Illumina sample barcodes were introduced in two successive PCR steps. TCR alpha and beta cDNA libraries were sequenced on the Illumina HiSeq platform with custom primers. In the original analysis: MiGEC processed the raw reads to extract unique molecular identifiers, while MiXCR was used to determine the CDR3 positions. Recombination models were inferred per individual with the repgenHMM and IGoR tools using an EM algorithm. Shared clonotypes were analyzed with the tcR package in R, and sharing was normalized by the product of cloneset sizes. To study raw recombination free of thymic and clonal selection effects, out-of-frame nonproductive sequences were analyzed. Clones were called with MiXCR by TCRdb after fastp trimmed the public reads at Q25, and only in-frame beta chains were retained. For every CDR3 protein sequence, its rows merge into one entry that carries the most common genes and DNA. These V and J calls originate from TCRdb's pipeline instead of the authors' own analysis. The sample table records 1.5 million to 2 million distinct CDR3 sequences; around 33% of these occur just once. The ten largest clones add up to 0.25% to 0.3% of the sample.

Every donor was a healthy Caucasian. Sequencing was done on a sample of cord blood. The clonotype was recovered from a newborn girl in good health.

The CDR3 is CASGLGRTSRTDTQYF. The nucleotide sequence is given as TGTGCTAGTGGTTTGGGCCGGACTAGTCGCACAGATACGCAGTATTTT. The sequence is built from TRBV12-5 and TRBJ2-3; TRBD2 fits 7 bases in the junction. Clipping removes 1 base from V and 1 base from J, with 5 as the unmatched junction base count. Its CDR3 holds 16 amino acids, cysteine through phenylalanine. Of the read, only the CDR3 DNA is kept; its 48 bases are in frame from base 1. CDR1 and CDR2 were assigned from the germline V gene as LGHNT and FRNRAP.